This T cell receptor beta chain was observed in a study of spatial heterogeneity in lung cancer. The wider study: Raw reads contained each unique TCR and UMI combination more than ten times on average. Study observations and caveats: Within tumors, counts of expanded alpha and beta TCRs tracked tumor mutation counts.

In its sample, this clonotype was seen many times. The antigen is unknown. This sample's time point: sample taken at primary tumor resection. A total of under 80 untreated early-stage non-small cell lung cancer patients served as donors. Whole RNA obtained from tumor, nontumor lung or frozen PBMC underwent sequencing without sorting. TCRdb re-derived calls from the 5' RACE reads in MiXCR, one entry per CDR3 protein. The data contain over 8,500 distinct CDR3 sequences, about 13% of them singletons. This TCR was sampled from a male donor with early-stage non-small cell lung cancer. The material sequenced was lung tumor tissue, taken at surgery.

CDR3 bases: TGCAGTGCTACCCAATCCGTGTACCAAGAGACCCAGTACTTC. It is translated as CSATQSVYQETQYF. The chain joins TRBV20-1 to TRBJ2-5, with D unclear. The CDR3 runs to 14 residues. The V end was cut by 4 bases, the J end by 0 bases, with 12 bases between. The germline V gene encodes CDR1 DFQATT and CDR2 SNEGSKA (reference sequence).